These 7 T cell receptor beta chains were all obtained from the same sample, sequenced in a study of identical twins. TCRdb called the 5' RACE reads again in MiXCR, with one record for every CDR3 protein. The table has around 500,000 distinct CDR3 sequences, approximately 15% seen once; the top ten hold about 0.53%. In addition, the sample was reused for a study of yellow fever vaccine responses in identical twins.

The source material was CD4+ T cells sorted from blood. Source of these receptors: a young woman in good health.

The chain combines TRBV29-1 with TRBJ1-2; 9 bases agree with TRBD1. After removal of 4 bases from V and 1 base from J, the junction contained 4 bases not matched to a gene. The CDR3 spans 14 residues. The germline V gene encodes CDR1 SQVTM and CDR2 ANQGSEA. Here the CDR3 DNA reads TGCAGCGTTGGCCGGGACAGGGTTAACTATGGCTACACCTTC. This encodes CSVGRDRVNYGYTF.

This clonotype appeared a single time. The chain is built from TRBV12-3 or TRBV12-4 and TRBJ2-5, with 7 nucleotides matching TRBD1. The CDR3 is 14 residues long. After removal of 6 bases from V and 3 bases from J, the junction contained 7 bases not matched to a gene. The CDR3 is CASSNGQVEETQYF. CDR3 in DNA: TGTGCCAGCAGCAACGGACAGGTAGAAGAGACCCAGTACTTC.

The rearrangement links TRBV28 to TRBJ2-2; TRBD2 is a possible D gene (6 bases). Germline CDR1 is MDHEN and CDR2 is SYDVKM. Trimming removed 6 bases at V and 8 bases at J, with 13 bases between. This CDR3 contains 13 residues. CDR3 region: CASRTGVLGELFF. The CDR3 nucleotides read TGTGCCAGCAGGACGGGAGTTTTGGGGGAGCTGTTTTTT.

In nucleotides, the CDR3 is TGTGCCAGCAGCTTAGTCCCTCACGAGGGTTACGAGCAGTACTTC. Its translation: CASSLVPHEGYEQYF. The chain joins TRBV7-2 to TRBJ2-7; D is perhaps TRBD2 (5 bases). CDR3 length: 15 residues. Germline CDR1 and CDR2: SGHTA and FQGNSA. Trimming cost V 1 base and J 4 bases, with 14 bases left between them.

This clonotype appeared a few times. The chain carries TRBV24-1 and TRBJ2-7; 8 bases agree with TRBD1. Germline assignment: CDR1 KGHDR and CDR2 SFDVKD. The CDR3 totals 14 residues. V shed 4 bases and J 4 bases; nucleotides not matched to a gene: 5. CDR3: CATSDRDRSYEQYF. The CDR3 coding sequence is TGTGCCACCAGTGACCGGGACAGGAGTTACGAGCAGTACTTC.

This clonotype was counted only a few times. CDR3 nucleotides: TGTGCCAGCAGCTTAAGACTAGCGGGAGTGTCAGATACGCAGTATTTT. Translation gives CASSLRLAGVSDTQYF. The rearrangement uses TRBV11-2 and TRBJ2-3, with 12 nucleotides matching TRBD2. Per the germline V gene, CDR1 is SGHAT and CDR2 is FQNNGV. Trimming at V came to 2 bases and at J to 4 bases, leaving 4 bases not matched to a gene. The CDR3 has 16 amino acids.

DNA of the CDR3: TGTGCCAGCAGCTTAGCTACAGGGGGCCGTGGTGGCTACACCTTC. This codes for CASSLATGGRGGYTF. The chain employs TRBV7-9 and TRBJ1-2, with 9 bases identical to TRBD1. The CDR3 consists of 15 residues. CDR1 is SEHNR, CDR2 FQNEAQ, per germline (reference sequence). Trimming cost V 0 bases and J 7 bases; bases outside gene matches: 6. Based on the CDR3 plus reference TRBV7-9 and TRBJ1-2, the full variable domain is DTGVSQNPRHKITKRGQNVTFRCDPISEHNRLYWYRQTLGQGPEFLTYFQNEAQLEKSRLLSDRFSAERPKGSFSTLEIQRTEQGDSAMYLCASSLATGGRGGYTFGSGTRLTVV.